This T cell receptor (beta chain) derives from a study of spatial heterogeneity in lung cancer. Stated time point: sample taken at primary tumor resection. Unsorted tumor, nontumor lung tissue or cryopreserved PBMC supplied the whole RNA. V lost 3 bases to trimming and J lost 7 bases, with 12 bases between them. This CDR3 is built from 14 residues. Germline V gene sequence: CDR1 KGHSH, CDR2 LQKENI. MiXCR, applied by TCRdb to the 5' RACE reads, yields one record per CDR3 protein. The table has some 23,000 distinct CDR3 sequences, more than 6.5% seen once. The chain combines TRBV18 with TRBJ2-2; D is undetermined. This sequence was found in a male donor with early-stage non-small cell lung cancer. The source material was PBMCs, sampled at surgery. The chain's CDR3 is CASSPIPENGELFF. The CDR3 DNA reads TGTGCCAGCTCACCTATCCCGGAGAACGGGGAGCTGTTTTTT.